The 30 T cell receptor beta chains presented below share a single source sample, sequenced in a study of shared clonotypes between healthy human individuals. The assay was immunoSEQ multiplex PCR, and TCRdb's table has in-frame clones only and misses some. The repertoire holds around 2.5 million clones, with roughly 93% as singletons. Sequences were obtained from naive CD4+ T cells from PBMCs. Documented subset: CD45RA+ positively selected. The source of these receptors is a man aged 18 to 35 in good health. Some clones in this sample may be carry-over from other donors' samples.

This chain uses TRBV18 with TRBJ1-3, with 8 bases matching TRBD1. The germline V gene encodes CDR1 KGHSH and CDR2 LQKENI. V lost 3 bases and J lost 3; bases outside the gene matches: 4. The CDR3 is 15 amino acids. The CDR3 loop reads CASSPTGDVGNTIYF. For the CDR3, the DNA is TGTGCCAGCTCACCGACAGGGGATGTTGGAAACACCATATATTTT.

This sequence joins TRBV15 and TRBJ2-1; the D is unclear. The CDR3 length is 12 residues. V was pared by 5 bases and J by 7 bases, with 9 bases between. Germline V gene lookup returns CDR1 LNHNV and CDR2 YYDKDF (reference sequence). CDR3 sequence reads: CATSSNLNEQFF. As DNA, the CDR3 is TGTGCCACCAGCTCAAACCTGAATGAGCAGTTCTTC.

The table lists this clone with a count of one. The chain links TRBV10-1 to TRBJ2-3; TRBD2 might be the D (6 bases). V shed 6 bases and J shed 3 bases, with 16 bases lying between them. CDR1 WNHNN and CDR2 SYGVQD come from the germline V gene (reference sequence). CDR3 size: 15 residues. Here the CDR3 DNA reads TGCGCCAGCAGAAGGGGCACTGGAGGGACAGATACGCAGTATTTT. Its protein product is CASRRGTGGTDTQYF.

The chain couples TRBV29-1 to TRBJ2-1, with 9 bases aligning to TRBD2. The CDR3 length is 15 residues. Germline-derived CDR1 and CDR2 are SQVTM and ANQGSEA. Unmatched junction bases numbered 7, after V lost 5 bases and J lost 2 bases. The CDR3 loop reads CSVSGGRGAYNEQFF. In DNA form, the CDR3 reads TGCAGCGTTTCTGGCGGGAGGGGGGCCTACAATGAGCAGTTCTTC.

The V and J genes are TRBV20-1 and TRBJ1-3, with TRBD1 identical over 7 bases. Germline-derived CDR1 and CDR2 are DFQATT and SNEGSKA (reference sequence). V shed 1 base, J shed 15 bases, and the junction held 6 bases outside the gene matches. This CDR3 region has 11 residues. The CDR3 protein is CSARGTGEPYF. CDR3 sequence (DNA): TGCAGTGCTAGAGGGACAGGCGAGCCATATTTT.

V gene TRBV7-2 combines with J gene TRBJ2-1; no definite D call. CDR1 is SGHTA, CDR2 FQGNSA, per germline. Trimming cost V 1 base and J 6 bases, with 7 bases left between them. The CDR3 loop spans 13 amino acids. Written as DNA, the CDR3 is TGTGCCAGCAGCTTAGACCGAATCAATGAGCAGTTCTTC. Its translation is CASSLDRINEQFF. Full variable domain (rest looked up from reference TRBV7-2 and TRBJ2-1): GAGVSQSPSNKVTEKGKDVELRCDPISGHTALYWYRQSLGQGLEFLIYFQGNSAPDKSGLPSDRFSAERTGGSVSTLTIQRTQQEDSAVYLCASSLDRINEQFFGPGTRLTVL.

Only one count was recorded for this clone. The V gene is TRBV5-1, the J gene TRBJ2-1, with TRBD2 matching over 13 bases. The CDR3 is 15 residues long. J lost 10 bases, V lost 2 bases, and 6 bases had no gene match. Germline V gene data show CDR1 as SGHRS and CDR2 as YFSETQ. CDR3 in DNA: TGCGCCAGCAGCTTCGGGACTAGCGGGAAGAAGGAGCAGTTCTTC. As protein: CASSFGTSGKKEQFF.

As regards this clone: This sample also contains other DNA sequences that code for the same CDR3. V and J are TRBV27 and TRBJ1-2; D is unresolved. The ends were cut back, 3 bases at V and 0 bases at J, with 5 bases in the middle. There are 13 residues in the CDR3. Germline assignment: CDR1 MNHEY and CDR2 SMNVEV (reference sequence). The CDR3 DNA follows: TGTGCCAGCAGTTTCCGATCTAACTATGGCTACACCTTC. Amino acid sequence: CASSFRSNYGYTF.

This chain connects TRBV11-2 to TRBJ1-2; TRBD1 aligns across 8 bases. The CDR3 has 15 residues. The germline gives CDR1 SGHAT, CDR2 FQNNGV. Trimming cost V 5 bases and J 7 bases; bases outside gene matches: 12. The CDR3 DNA is TGTGCCAGCAGCCCCCTGCCAGGGGGCACGGGTGGCTACACCTTC. This sequence encodes CASSPLPGGTGGYTF.

The chain combines TRBV6-5 with TRBJ2-7; the match to TRBD2 covers 9 bases. CDR1 is MNHEY, CDR2 SVGAGI, per germline. The CDR3 spans 15 residues. V lost 3 bases, J lost 7 bases, and 10 bases stayed unmatched. For the CDR3, the DNA is TGTGCCAGCAGTTATAGTAGCGGGAGATCAGGGGAGCAGTACTTC. This translates into CASSYSSGRSGEQYF.

The chain recombines TRBV28 with TRBJ2-2; either TRBD1 or TRBD2 may supply D (7 bases each). Germline assignment: CDR1 MDHEN and CDR2 SYDVKM. The V and J ends lost 4 bases and 3 bases respectively, with 9 bases between them. This CDR3 is 14 amino acids long. The chain's CDR3 is CASSSGGDTGELFF. Written as DNA, the CDR3 is TGTGCCAGCAGTTCAGGGGGGGACACCGGGGAGCTGTTTTTT.

The chain carries TRBV5-5 and TRBJ2-7, with 9 bases lining up with TRBD1. V shed 2 bases, J shed 3 bases, and the junction held 3 bases outside the gene matches. CDR1 SGHKS and CDR2 YYEKEE come from the germline V gene (reference sequence). The CDR3 totals 14 residues. CDR3: CASSFGQGFYEQYF. CDR3 coding DNA: TGTGCCAGCAGCTTCGGACAGGGGTTCTACGAGCAGTACTTC.

The CDR3 DNA follows: TGTGCCAGCAGCTTGTGGGACAGCTATGGCTACACCTTC. Its translation: CASSLWDSYGYTF. This chain links TRBV5-5 with TRBJ1-2; 7 positions agree with TRBD1. This CDR3 is 13 amino acids long. V lost 1 base to trimming and J lost 4 bases; unmatched junction nucleotides: 1. From germline, CDR1 is SGHKS and CDR2 YYEKEE (reference sequence).

The DNA of the CDR3 is TGTGCCAGCAGTGAATTAGGGGACAGAAACCGCGAGCAGTACTTC. It is translated as CASSELGDRNREQYF. V is TRBV25-1 and J is TRBJ2-7; the match to TRBD1 covers 7 bases. The CDR3 has 15 amino acids. V trimming: 1 base; J trimming: 6 bases; junction bases outside the gene matches: 9. Germline V lookup: CDR1 MGHDK, CDR2 SYGVNS.

The CDR3 region is CASSLVGQGAGGYTF. CDR3 nucleotides: TGTGCCAGCAGCTTAGTGGGACAGGGGGCGGGTGGCTACACCTTC. The rearrangement uses TRBV7-2 and TRBJ1-2; 12 bases are a match to TRBD1. The CDR3 runs to 15 residues. The germline gives CDR1 SGHTA, CDR2 FQGNSA. The V gene end was trimmed by 1 base and the J gene end by 7 bases; junction bases not matched to a gene: 4.

The chain is built from TRBV5-1 and TRBJ1-3; 7 bases match TRBD1. V gave up 7 bases and J gave up 11 bases; unmatched junction bases: 12. Germline lookup yields CDR1 SGHRS and CDR2 YFSETQ. CDR3 size: 13 residues. The CDR3 here is CASGTEESGAIYF. DNA for the CDR3: TGCGCCAGCGGGACAGAGGAATCAGGCGCCATATATTTT.

This chain uses TRBV10-3 with TRBJ1-1; 7 bases align to TRBD1. Looked up from germline, CDR1 is ENHRY and CDR2 is SYGVKD. This CDR3 spans 14 amino acids. V trimming: 6 bases; J trimming: 2 bases; junction bases outside the gene matches: 6. CDR3 coding DNA: TGTGCCATCAGGGGGACAGCCGTCAACACTGAAGCTTTCTTT. This sequence encodes CAIRGTAVNTEAFF.

The chain carries TRBV7-2 and TRBJ2-7, with 7 bases that match TRBD1. Unmatched junction bases numbered 5, after V lost 2 bases and J lost 4 bases. CDR1 is SGHTA, CDR2 FQGNSA, per germline. This CDR3 is 14 amino acids long. The CDR3 DNA reads as TGTGCCAGCAGCTTACGGGGACAGAGGTACGAGCAGTACTTC. It yields the protein CASSLRGQRYEQYF.

Worth noting for this clone: Different DNA sequences within this sample yield the same CDR3. The chain employs TRBV7-2 and TRBJ2-2; no clear D. Trimming stripped 5 bases from V and 1 base from J, with 8 bases between. The CDR3 runs 14 residues. Germline-derived CDR1 and CDR2 are SGHTA and FQGNSA. The CDR3, as DNA: TGTGCCAGCAGCCTTGGGCTGAACACCGGGGAGCTGTTTTTT. Translated, it gives CASSLGLNTGELFF. The full variable domain, completed using reference TRBV7-2 and TRBJ2-2, is GAGVSQSPSNKVTEKGKDVELRCDPISGHTALYWYRQSLGQGLEFLIYFQGNSAPDKSGLPSDRFSAERTGGSVSTLTIQRTQQEDSAVYLCASSLGLNTGELFFGEGSRLTVL.

V is TRBV19 and J is TRBJ2-7; 9 bases fit TRBD1. The CDR3 spans 16 residues. The V segment lost 4 bases and the J segment 1 base; nucleotides outside the gene matches: 8. Germline V lookup: CDR1 LNHDA, CDR2 SQIVND (reference sequence). The CDR3 sequence: CASSTNGQGRSYEQYF. CDR3 nucleotides: TGTGCCAGTAGTACCAACGGACAGGGGAGGTCCTACGAGCAGTACTTC.

The V gene is TRBV11-2, the J gene TRBJ2-5; TRBD1 matches 10 bases. Germline V gene lookup returns CDR1 SGHAT and CDR2 FQNNGV. Losses at the gene ends were 5 bases for V and 4 bases for J; bases not matched to a gene: 7. CDR3 size: 15 residues. In DNA form, the CDR3 reads TGTGCCAGCAGCCTTAGACAGGGGGCCTCAGAGACCCAGTACTTC. Translating gives CASSLRQGASETQYF.

The chain recombines TRBV4-3 with TRBJ1-6; D gene ambiguous. Germline CDR1 reads LGHNA; CDR2 reads YSLEER. The V gene lost 0 bases and the J gene lost 7 bases, with 10 bases spanning the gap. The CDR3 totals 15 residues. CDR3 nucleotides: TGCGCCAGCAGCCAAGATGGAAGGGAGAATTCACCCCTCCACTTT. Amino acid sequence: CASSQDGRENSPLHF.

The V and J genes are TRBV6-1 and TRBJ1-5, with TRBD1 matching over 8 bases. The CDR3 has 15 amino acids. Germline values: CDR1 MNHNS, CDR2 SASEGT. J lost 4 bases, V lost 4 bases, and 6 bases had no gene match. In nucleotides, the CDR3 is TGTGCCAGCAGTGCCCGGGACAGGTTAAATCAGCCCCAGCATTTT. Translating it yields CASSARDRLNQPQHF.

The rearrangement links TRBV28 to TRBJ2-5; TRBD2 might be the D (5 bases). V gave up 6 bases and J gave up 5 bases, with 13 bases separating them. This CDR3 contains 13 residues. Per germline, CDR1 MDHEN and CDR2 SYDVKM. The CDR3 bases are TGTGCCAGCAGATCGACGGGCGGGGAGACCCAGTACTTC. This sequence encodes CASRSTGGETQYF.

This sequence joins TRBV5-1 and TRBJ2-4; 14 positions agree with TRBD2. This CDR3 has 16 residues. Germline loops: CDR1 SGHRS, CDR2 YFSETQ. Trimming cost V 0 bases and J 6 bases; bases outside gene matches: 2. The CDR3 nucleotides read TGCGCCAGCAGCTTGGAGGGGACTAGCGGGAGAAACATTCAGTACTTC. Translating it yields CASSLEGTSGRNIQYF.

The chain combines TRBV11-3 with TRBJ2-3; D not resolved. The V end lost 1 base, the J end lost 6 bases, and 17 bases lay between the germline ends. The CDR3 loop spans 16 amino acids. Germline V gene sequence: CDR1 SGHNT, CDR2 YENEEA. CDR3 DNA: TGTGCCAGCAGCTTAGGCCGGATTGCGGTTGTCGATACGCAGTATTTT. Its protein product is CASSLGRIAVVDTQYF.

The sample holds one count of this clone. This rearrangement joins TRBV28 to TRBJ2-1, with 7 bases matching TRBD1. With 3 bases clipped from V and 6 bases from J, the junction kept 5 bases outside the gene matches. The CDR3 sequence is 14 residues long. Germline CDR1 and CDR2: MDHEN and SYDVKM. The CDR3 DNA follows: TGTGCCAGCAGTTTTTCGACAGGGAGCAATGAGCAGTTCTTC. Translating gives CASSFSTGSNEQFF.

This chain links TRBV5-1 with TRBJ2-7, with TRBD1 matching 10 bases. The germline V gene encodes CDR1 SGHRS and CDR2 YFSETQ. V was clipped by 4 bases and J by 4 bases; unmatched bases: 2. The CDR3 is 13 amino acids. Here the CDR3 reads CASSGDRGYEQYF. DNA for the CDR3: TGCGCCAGCAGCGGGGACAGGGGTTACGAGCAGTACTTC.

The chain employs TRBV27 and TRBJ1-1, with 9 bases lining up with TRBD1. The CDR3 sequence is 14 residues long. Germline values: CDR1 MNHEY, CDR2 SMNVEV (reference sequence). Trimming cost V 6 bases and J 4 bases; bases outside gene matches: 6. For the CDR3, the DNA is TGTGCCAGCAGGGGACAGGGTCCGAGCACTGAAGCTTTCTTT. Its translation is CASRGQGPSTEAFF.

This clone was recorded once. This chain links TRBV28 with TRBJ1-5; D is perhaps TRBD1 (5 bases). The CDR3 sequence is 12 residues long. The germline gives CDR1 MDHEN, CDR2 SYDVKM. V was clipped by 8 bases and J by 10 bases, with 15 bases between them. CDR3 nucleotide sequence: TGTGCCAGCGTAGGGGAGGGTCGACCCCAGCATTTT. Protein product: CASVGEGRPQHF. Supplemented by reference TRBV28 and TRBJ1-5, the full variable domain reads DVKVTQSSRYLVKRTGEKVFLECVQDMDHENMFWYRQDPGLGLRLIYFSYDVKMKEKGDIPEGYSVSREKKERFSLILESASTNQTSMYLCASVGEGRPQHFGDGTRLSIL.